The source of this TCR beta chain is a study of cytotoxic CD8 clonotypes in ibrutinib-treated CLL (dated by TCRdb to the early 2020s). General notes on the study: In this cohort, 15 patients were treatment-naive and roughly 10 were relapsed/refractory, while roughly 18 had unmutated IGHV. Partial responses were observed in roughly 24 patients and complete responses in 2; after a median follow-up of roughly 72 months, remission was maintained in approximately 15 patients and progression was observed in approximately 12. The response samples were drawn at a median of approximately 11 months into treatment, with a range of roughly 6 to 36 months. On average, each sample had about 250,000 productive templates and approximately 85,000 productive rearrangements. Of the roughly 86 people in the trial, 25 to 30 had longitudinal samples available. Cryopreserved peripheral blood mononuclear cells were obtained before treatment, at response, and at either sustained remission or disease progression.

On a MiSeq, deep resolution sequencing aimed for a depth between 1 in 1 million and 1 in 200,000 T cells, with each clonotype covered approximately 9.8x on average. The immunoSEQ hsTCRB Kit was used to generate the TCR beta libraries. In the authors' own workflow: Data were analyzed with ImmunoSEQ Data Assistant and ImmunoSEQ Analyzer, with V, D and J genes assigned per IMGT definitions. Clonality, with values ranging from 0 to 1, was calculated as one minus the normalized Shannon entropy of productive rearrangement frequencies. Public clonotype analysis was restricted to overrepresented clonotypes comprising at least 0.05% of each patient's repertoire. Roughly 13 repertoires from age-matched healthy donors, obtained from immuneACCESS, served as clonality controls. TCRdb took this table from immuneACCESS and kept in-frame rearrangements with V and J called. Such tables lack part of the clones; where checked against another copy, unresolved V genes explain under half of the gap, and the rest is unexplained. V, J and clone size are those of that table, while D and trimming were read from the DNA. This sample lists approximately 300,000 clones; around four fifths were detected once. In total, the top ten clones hold under 8.5% of the sample.

For TCR beta library preparation, roughly 2 micrograms of genomic DNA were extracted from the cryopreserved PBMCs. Longitudinal blood samples from CLL patients on ibrutinib monotherapy were analyzed using high-throughput TCR beta sequencing. The patients took part in an open-label, single-center phase 2 trial of ibrutinib monotherapy. On this clone itself: This clone's antigen is unknown. Within one base of it there is no much larger clone, and no base qualities were kept.

According to the germline V gene, CDR1 reads MGHRA and CDR2 reads YSYEKL. V was cut back by 1 base and J by 7 bases, leaving a gap of 17 bases between them. Its CDR3 holds 16 amino acids, cysteine through phenylalanine. Only CDR3 DNA remains: 48 bases, in frame from the first base. Findings and caveats that apply to the study as a whole: Clonality increased at ibrutinib response, stayed stable in sustained remission, and fell back toward baseline at progression. Public clonotypes were rare and either contracted or stayed stable during treatment, and the rise in clonality at ibrutinib response reflected the expansion of private clonotypes. Sampling times were not matched between sustained-remission and progressing patients, and lymph node repertoires were not studied. Baseline clonality was found to be higher than that of age-matched healthy donors and was strongly correlated with circulating CD8+ T-cell counts.

This receptor chain uses TRBV4-1 and TRBJ1-5; the D region possibly corresponds to TRBD1 (5 bases align). The sequencing here drew on PBMCs, taken before ibrutinib treatment. The TCR was taken from a human donor with chronic lymphocytic leukemia. The base sequence is TGCGCCAGCAGCCAAGCTGGGGCAGGGAGGAGCCAGCCCCAGCATTTT. Its amino acids are CASSQAGAGRSQPQHF.